This T cell receptor beta chain was sequenced in a study of tumor and adjacent non-tumor tissue in lung cancer. The CDR3 is made up of 14 amino acids. J lost 5 bases, V lost 2 bases, and 5 bases had no gene match. The germline CDR1 and CDR2 sequences are LGHNA and YSLEER. Three rounds of nested PCR, following a modified ARM-PCR protocol, produced the TCRbeta library. TCRdb analysed the multiplex PCR reads with MiXCR anew, one entry per CDR3 protein. This table holds about 110,000 distinct CDR3 sequences, 60% to 80% found once. The template was RNA from unsorted bulk tissue. Donors were chemotherapy-naive, newly diagnosed lung cancer surgical patients in China, August–November 2014. This clonotype was picked up many times.

Material for sequencing was lung tumor tissue. This chain links TRBV4-3 with TRBJ1-1; 7 bases agree with TRBD1. This receptor was identified in a woman aged 55-69 years with non-small cell lung cancer. The CDR3 protein is CASSQYRGRTEAFF. CDR3 DNA: TGCGCCAGCAGCCAATACAGGGGAAGGACTGAAGCTTTCTTT.